This T cell receptor (delta chain) emerged from a study of gamma-delta chains in newborns, infants, children. Study background: Polyclonal expansion of innate γδ T cells after birth follows microbial exposure.

This CDR3 comprises 19 residues. Germline-derived CDR1 and CDR2 are GEAIGNYY and EKD. For this clone: Being one base from a much bigger clone, this may be a read error.

TCRdb re-called the reads with CATT. The table has 3,500 to 4,500 delta-chain clones, approximately 40% seen once. V gene TRDV2 combines with J gene TRDJ3, with 7 bases aligning to TRDD3. The sequenced sample was blood, obtained at week 6. This TCR derives from a child who was a newborn, infant or young child, either healthy, febrile or measles-vaccinated (not recorded which). The CDR3 loop reads CACDTGYWGPEGDNRQMFF. The CDR3 DNA is TGTGCCTGTGACACCGGATACTGGGGACCCGAGGGGGACAACCGACAGATGTTTTTC.